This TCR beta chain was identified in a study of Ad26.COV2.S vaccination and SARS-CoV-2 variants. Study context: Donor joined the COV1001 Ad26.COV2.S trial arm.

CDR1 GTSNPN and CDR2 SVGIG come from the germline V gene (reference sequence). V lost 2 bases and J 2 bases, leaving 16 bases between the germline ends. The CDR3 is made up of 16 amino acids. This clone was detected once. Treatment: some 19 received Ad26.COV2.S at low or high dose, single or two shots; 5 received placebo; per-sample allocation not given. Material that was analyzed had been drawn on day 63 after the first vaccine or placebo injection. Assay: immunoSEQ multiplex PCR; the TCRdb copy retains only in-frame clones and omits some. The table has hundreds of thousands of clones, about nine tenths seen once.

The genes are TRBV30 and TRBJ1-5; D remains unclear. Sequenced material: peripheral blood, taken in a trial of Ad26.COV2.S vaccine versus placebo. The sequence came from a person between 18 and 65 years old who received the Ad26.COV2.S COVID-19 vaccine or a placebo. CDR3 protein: CAWSPRFGVGNQPQHF. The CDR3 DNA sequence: TGTGCCTGGAGTCCACGGTTCGGGGTGGGCAATCAGCCCCAGCATTTT.